The clone carrying this T cell receptor (beta chain) is a singleton in its sample. This sample is part of a study of T cell clones after liver transplantation. The CDR3 covers 14 residues. CDR1 and CDR2 (germline): LNHDA, SQIVND (reference sequence). V dropped 5 bases and J dropped 1 base, with 11 bases sitting between them. Clones were read by immunoSEQ multiplex PCR, and TCRdb kept only the in-frame ones, dropping some. Among approximately 51,000 clones, more than 65% were seen once, and the ten largest hold less than 10%. V gene TRBV19 combines with J gene TRBJ1-1, with D uncertain. This clonotype originated in a human patient who received a liver transplant. Some T cells may be provided by the graft donor. Material: CD4+ T cells from blood, obtained 52 to 60 months after liver transplant. CDR3 protein: CASSPGRRNTEAFF. The CDR3 DNA reads as TGTGCCAGTAGTCCAGGTAGGAGGAACACTGAAGCTTTCTTT.